The text below deals with one T cell receptor beta chain. TCRdb's table, derived via immunoSEQ multiplex PCR, lists solely in-frame clones and lacks some. This table has 150,000 to 200,000 clones, nearly 90% appearing once. Trimming cost V 2 bases and J 5 bases, with 8 bases left between them. This CDR3 has 13 amino acids. The germline CDR1 and CDR2 sequences are MNHEY and SMNVEV (reference sequence). This sample is drawn from a study of control samples from healthy donors and cancer patients. The sample consisted of blood. The chain recombines TRBV27 with TRBJ2-3; no clear D gene. This clonotype was sampled from a woman aged 45-59 years in good health. In DNA form, the CDR3 reads TGTGCCAGCAGTTTAAGGTGGATAGATACGCAGTATTTT. Its translation is CASSLRWIDTQYF.